Listed below are T cell receptor beta chains from one sample, sequenced in a study of cytomegalovirus exposure and HLA in healthy donors. The repertoire was sequenced with immunoSEQ multiplex PCR; TCRdb's copy has only in-frame clones and lacks some. The repertoire includes about 200,000 clones, 80% to 90% of them detected once, and 13% sits in the top ten. Sample: PBMCs. Receptors originate from a woman in her twenties or thirties in good health and CMV-seropositive. Each CDR3 is given with its conserved first and last residue. Each record gives: J gene, V gene, D gene, clone size, CDR3 DNA, CDR3 protein. The D gene is left open where the match is weak. Expanded clones get a size class; other rows say once, few or many, or leave the size out.

TRBJ1-2,TRBV6-4,TRBD1,few,TGTGCCAGCAGTGGGGGACAGGGGGCGGACGGCTACACCTTC,CASSGGQGADGYTF
TRBJ2-1,TRBV28,-,-,TGTGCCAGCAGGCGCGGACATAACAATGAGCAGTTCTTC,CASRRGHNNEQFF
TRBJ2-1,TRBV2,-,-,TGTGCCAGCAGTGAGTCTAGCAGATGGCATGAGCAGTTCTTC,CASSESSRWHEQFF
TRBJ2-3,TRBV5-1,-,-,TGCGCCAGCAGCTTCGCGGGGTCTAGCACAGATACGCAGTATTTT,CASSFAGSSTDTQYF
TRBJ2-1,TRBV18,TRBD2,-,TGTGCCAGCTCACAAACCGTAGCGGGAGTAGGCGAGCAGTTCTTC,CASSQTVAGVGEQFF
TRBJ2-7,TRBV19,TRBD1,-,TGTGCCAGTAGTATCCAGGGACAGACAAATTACGAGCAGTACTTC,CASSIQGQTNYEQYF
TRBJ2-1,TRBV14,TRBD2,-,TGTGCCAGCAGCCACAGAGGGGCAGCGGGAGGGCCGGGCAATGAGCAGTTCTTC,CASSHRGAAGGPGNEQFF
TRBJ2-3,TRBV6-5,-,-,TGTGCCAGCACCGATCTAGCTGTCGCAGATACGCAGTATTTT,CASTDLAVADTQYF
TRBJ2-7,TRBV5-6,TRBD1,-,TGTGCCAGCAGCTTGGGGACAGGGGAAGGGCAGTACTTC,CASSLGTGEGQYF
TRBJ2-7,TRBV18,-,-,TGTGCCAGCTCACCACCTAGTCTAGGGGGACACGAGCAGTACTTC,CASSPPSLGGHEQYF
TRBJ2-3,TRBV30,TRBD1,-,TGTGCCTGGAGTGTATATCGTCTAGGGGGCCTTCCCCGCACAGATACGCAGTATTTT,CAWSVYRLGGLPRTDTQYF
TRBJ2-6,TRBV7-9,-,few,TGTGCCAGCAGCTCCCGACAGGCCTCTGGGGCCAACGTCCTGACTTTC,CASSSRQASGANVLTF
TRBJ1-1,TRBV6-5,-,-,TGTGCCAGCAACGCAGAAAACACTGAAGCTTTCTTT,CASNAENTEAFF
TRBJ2-6,TRBV7-8,-,-,TGTGCCAGCAGCTTATTACTAGGCGCTGGGGCCAACGTCCTGACTTTC,CASSLLLGAGANVLTF
TRBJ1-2,TRBV6-1,-,-,TGTGCCAGCAGTCACTCGGGGGGGGGATTTGGCTACACCTTC,CASSHSGGGFGYTF
TRBJ1-5,TRBV6-5,-,-,TGTGCCAGCAGTTATGGCCAGGCAAATCAGCCCCAGCATTTT,CASSYGQANQPQHF
TRBJ2-1,TRBV29-1,TRBD2,-,TGCAGCGTTCTTGGCGGGAGGGCGGATGAGCAGTTCTTC,CSVLGGRADEQFF
TRBJ1-2,TRBV30,-,-,TGTGCCTGGACCATTACACAGGTGATGGACTATGGCTACACCTTC,CAWTITQVMDYGYTF
TRBJ1-4,TRBV5-1,-,once,TGCGCCAGCAGCTTGGACCCAATCAACAGGGATGAAAAACTGTTTTTT,CASSLDPINRDEKLFF
TRBJ1-2,TRBV28,-,few,TGTGCCAGCAGAGACACCTTTTTAACTAGGGATGGCTACACCTTC,CASRDTFLTRDGYTF
TRBJ2-3,TRBV5-1,-,few,TGCGCCAGCAGCTTGGATCCTAATTACAGCACAGATACGCAGTATTTT,CASSLDPNYSTDTQYF
TRBJ2-7,TRBV19,-,few,TGTGCCAGTAGCCGGGACACCGTATCCTACGAGCAGTACTTC,CASSRDTVSYEQYF
TRBJ1-1,TRBV5-1,-,-,TGCGCCAGCAGTATGGGGGCTACCGGGTATACTGAAGCTTTCTTT,CASSMGATGYTEAFF
TRBJ1-2,TRBV29-1,-,few,TGCAGCGTTGGAAAAGGGGAAAACTATGGCTACACCTTC,CSVGKGENYGYTF
TRBJ2-1,TRBV28,-,many,TGTGCCAGCAGTCCTCGCCGGGACCTCCTAAGGGGGTACAATGAGCAGTTCTTC,CASSPRRDLLRGYNEQFF
TRBJ1-1,TRBV27,-,-,TGTGCCAGCAGCGAAACAGGAAACACTGAAGCTTTCTTT,CASSETGNTEAFF
TRBJ2-5,TRBV7-9,TRBD2,once,TGTGCCAGCAGCTTAGCGAGAAGTCGAGCGGGAGGGGAGACCCAGTACTTC,CASSLARSRAGGETQYF
TRBJ1-1,TRBV19,TRBD1,-,TGTGCCAGTAGGCGGACAGGAATGAACACTGAAGCTTTCTTT,CASRRTGMNTEAFF
TRBJ1-5,TRBV5-4,-,-,TGTGCCAGCAGCTTGGGTGCGGGGAACAATCAGCCCCAGCATTTT,CASSLGAGNNQPQHF
TRBJ1-2,TRBV5-1,TRBD1,few,TGCGCCAGCAGCTCGGACAGGGGTGACTATGGCTACACCTTC,CASSSDRGDYGYTF
TRBJ1-3,TRBV7-9,TRBD1,-,TGTGCCAGCAGCTCCTCAGGGGGCCGAAACACCATATATTTT,CASSSSGGRNTIYF
TRBJ2-3,TRBV5-6,-,-,TGTGCCAGCAGACCCCTTGAAGCCAGGCCGACAGATACGCAGTATTTT,CASRPLEARPTDTQYF
TRBJ2-1,TRBV29-1,TRBD1,-,TGCAGCGGCAGGGGGCGCGAGCTTTCGGTAAAAAAAAACAATGAGCAGTTCTTC,CSGRGRELSVKKNNEQFF
TRBJ2-1,TRBV5-1,-,-,TGCGCCAGCAGCTCAGCATCAGGAGGGCCCGACAATGAGCAGTTCTTC,CASSSASGGPDNEQFF
TRBJ2-1,TRBV19,TRBD2,-,TGTGCCACCCGTGGACTAGCGGGAGTCGGGACCTACAATGAGCAGTTCTTC,CATRGLAGVGTYNEQFF
TRBJ2-7,TRBV7-2,TRBD2,-,TGTGCCAGCAGCCCGGGGACTAGTGCCACCTACGAGCAGTACTTC,CASSPGTSATYEQYF
TRBJ1-2,TRBV29-1,-,-,TGCAGCGTTGTAGGAGGGGCGCTAGGCTACACCTTC,CSVVGGALGYTF
TRBJ1-1,TRBV4-2,-,-,TGTGCCAGCAGCCAAAAAGGGGACACTGAAGCTTTCTTT,CASSQKGDTEAFF
TRBJ1-1,TRBV7-9,-,-,TGTGCCAGCAGCTTAGTGAGGGTGAACACTGAAGCTTTCTTT,CASSLVRVNTEAFF
TRBJ1-1,TRBV11-2,-,-,TGTGCCAGCAGCTCCCTCTCACAGAACACTGAAGCTTTCTTT,CASSSLSQNTEAFF